Shown below are 4 T cell receptor beta chains from a single sample sequenced in a study of cytomegalovirus exposure and HLA in healthy donors. PCR amplification relied on 60 Vbeta primers (plus 13 Jbeta primers). The data were produced by immunoSEQ multiplex PCR, yet TCRdb's version contains in-frame clones alone and is incomplete. The sample shows about 160,000 clones, 80% of them seen only once. Input material: PBMCs. The source is a male donor in good health and CMV-seropositive.

The chain has TRBV4-1 and TRBJ1-1; D ambiguous. Germline loops: CDR1 MGHRA, CDR2 YSYEKL. V was shortened by 0 bases and J by 6 bases, with 5 bases between the two germline ends. The CDR3 length is 12 residues. The CDR3 loop reads CASSQDPSEAFF. The CDR3 DNA reads TGCGCCAGCAGCCAAGACCCGTCTGAAGCTTTCTTT.

The chain combines TRBV18 with TRBJ2-1; D remains unclear. This CDR3 contains 11 residues. Trimming stripped 3 bases from V and 14 bases from J, with 11 bases between. CDR1 is KGHSH and CDR2 is LQKENI in the germline V gene. CDR3 region: CASSPGQVKFF. The CDR3 bases are TGTGCCAGCTCACCTGGCCAGGTTAAGTTCTTC.

The chain recombines TRBV15 with TRBJ1-3; weak D call: TRBD1 (6 bases). The germline V gene encodes CDR1 LNHNV and CDR2 YYDKDF (reference sequence). CDR3 length: 17 residues. V gave up 0 bases and J gave up 0 bases, with 12 bases separating them. CDR3 region: CATSRDSGQISGNTIYF. The CDR3 DNA follows: TGTGCCACCAGCAGAGATTCCGGACAGATCTCTGGAAACACCATATATTTT.

The rearrangement uses TRBV7-9 and TRBJ2-1; D remains ambiguous. The CDR3 loop spans 13 amino acids. V dropped 1 base and J dropped 6 bases, with 7 bases sitting between them. Germline CDR1 and CDR2: SEHNR and FQNEAQ (reference sequence). In DNA, the CDR3 is TGTGCCAGCAGCTTAGGGCCCTTCAATGAGCAGTTCTTC. It specifies CASSLGPFNEQFF. The complete variable domain, with remaining parts taken from reference TRBV7-9 and TRBJ2-1, reads DTGVSQNPRHKITKRGQNVTFRCDPISEHNRLYWYRQTLGQGPEFLTYFQNEAQLEKSRLLSDRFSAERPKGSFSTLEIQRTEQGDSAMYLCASSLGPFNEQFFGPGTRLTVL.